The clone carrying this T cell receptor (beta chain) was picked up a small number of times. The record originates from a study of graft-versus-host responses after intestinal transplantation. Background on the study: Recipients were given multivisceral, liver-intestinal, or isolated intestinal transplants.

Germline V gene data show CDR1 as SGHDT and CDR2 as YYEEEE. The CDR3 sequence is 16 residues long. Trimming removed 4 bases at V and 5 bases at J, with 21 bases between. Plated together were roughly 200,000 CFSE-labeled responder cells and roughly 200,000 irradiated, violet-dye-labeled stimulator cells. CFSE-low proliferating responders, CD3+CD4+ and CD3+CD8+, were sorted post-reaction. Repertoires were generated with immunoSEQ multiplex PCR, while TCRdb's copy carries only in-frame clones and drops some. The sample carries fewer than 15,000 clones, 30% to 40% recorded once. Sequenced material: alloreactive CD8+ T cells from a mixed lymphocyte reaction culture, taken before intestinal transplant. Specified subset: CFSE-low proliferating T cells sorted from roughly six-day pre-transplant mixed lymphocyte reaction (GvH or HvG direction). This receptor was obtained from a human patient who received an intestinal transplant. The chain joins TRBV5-6 to TRBJ1-1, with D perhaps matching TRBD1 (6 bases). Written as DNA, the CDR3 is TGTGCCAGCAGCCCCGACCGGGGCAGGGGAGGTACTGAAGCTTTCTTT. This gives the protein CASSPDRGRGGTEAFF.